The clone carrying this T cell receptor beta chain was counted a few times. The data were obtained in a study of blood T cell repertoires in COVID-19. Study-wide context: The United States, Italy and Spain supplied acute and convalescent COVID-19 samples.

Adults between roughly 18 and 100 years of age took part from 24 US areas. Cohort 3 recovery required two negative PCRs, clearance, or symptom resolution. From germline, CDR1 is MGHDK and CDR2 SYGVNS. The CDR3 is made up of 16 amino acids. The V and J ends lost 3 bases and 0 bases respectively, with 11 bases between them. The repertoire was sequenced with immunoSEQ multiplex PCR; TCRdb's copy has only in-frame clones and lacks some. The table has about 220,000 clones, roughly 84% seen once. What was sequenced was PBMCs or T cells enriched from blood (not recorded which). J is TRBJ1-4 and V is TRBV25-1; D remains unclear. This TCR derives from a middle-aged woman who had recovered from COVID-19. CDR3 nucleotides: TGTGCCAGCAGTGATGGGCACAGTGCAACTAATGAAAAACTGTTTTTT. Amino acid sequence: CASSDGHSATNEKLFF.